These T cell receptor beta chains were read from a single sample in a study of T cell repertoires in cytomegalovirus infection. TCRdb re-analysed the reads in MiXCR, keeping a single row per CDR3 protein. The sample consists of about 700,000 distinct CDR3 sequences, around 30% of them appearing once. Antigens of these TCRs are unknown. The sample consisted of cultured PBMCs, taken from culture after CMV antigen stimulation. The receptors stem from a human donor in good health (CMV status not recorded). Some clones in this sample may be carry-over from other donors' samples. CDR3s include the opening cysteine and the closing phenylalanine or tryptophan. The D gene is left open where the match is weak. Clone size appears in some rows only: once, few, many, or a class for an expanded clone.

v_gene	j_gene	abundance	d_gene	CDR3nt	CDR3aa
TRBV6-6	TRBJ2-3	.	.	TGTGCCAGCAGTGCATTCGCTGATACGCAGTATTTT	CASSAFADTQYF
TRBV5-1	TRBJ2-1	.	TRBD2	TGCGCCAGCATCCCTCCCGGGGGGAGCTCCTACAATGAGCAGTTCTTC	CASIPPGGSSYNEQFF
TRBV20-1	TRBJ2-7	.	.	TGCAGTGCTGGAGACAGCGCCGGCCTCAAAGGTGTGCAGTACTTC	CSAGDSAGLKGVQYF
TRBV10-3	TRBJ2-3	.	.	TGTGCCATCACCATACATCTGGAGGATACGCAGTATTTT	CAITIHLEDTQYF
TRBV28	TRBJ2-7	few	.	TGTGCCTCTCTCGAGCTGCAGACCTACGAGCAGTACTTC	CASLELQTYEQYF
TRBV7-2	TRBJ1-3	.	TRBD1	TGTGCCAGCAGCTTGCGGACAGGGGTTACTGGAAACACCATATATTTT	CASSLRTGVTGNTIYF
TRBV6-2/TRBV6-3	TRBJ2-3	.	TRBD1	TGTGCCAGCAAGAAACTACAGGGGGCGGATACGCAGTATTTT	CASKKLQGADTQYF
TRBV12-3/TRBV12-4	TRBJ1-1	.	TRBD1	TGTGCCAGCAGCCCGGGACAGCCATCTGAACCTTTCTTT	CASSPGQPSEPFF
TRBV12-3/TRBV12-4	TRBJ2-7	few	TRBD2	TGTGCCAGCAGTTCCACCTGGAAGACTAGCGGAGAGGAGGCCTACGAGCAGTACTTC	CASSSTWKTSGEEAYEQYF
TRBV4-1	TRBJ2-1	few	TRBD2	TGCGCCAGCAGCCAAAGTCCTGGACTAGCGGGGAGGGATGAGCAGTTCTTC	CASSQSPGLAGRDEQFF
TRBV29-1	TRBJ2-2	few	.	TGCAGCGTTGAAGAGGCGGGTAGCGCCACAGGGACCGGGGAGCTGTTTTTT	CSVEEAGSATGTGELFF
TRBV7-2	TRBJ2-1	many	.	TGTGCCAGCAGGGGAGAGTGGGACAATGAGCAGTTCTTC	CASRGEWDNEQFF
TRBV12-3/TRBV12-4	TRBJ2-1	.	TRBD2	TGTGCCAGCAGCATTGCGGGAGGTTCGGCGAATGAGCAGTTCTTC	CASSIAGGSANEQFF
TRBV7-6	TRBJ2-5	few	.	TGTGCCAGCAGCTTAGTCGGGGGCCGGCAAGAGACCCAGTACTTC	CASSLVGGRQETQYF
TRBV18	TRBJ1-5	.	.	TGTGCCAGCTCAACCTCTGGCAATCAGCCCCAGCATTTT	CASSTSGNQPQHF
TRBV12-3/TRBV12-4	TRBJ2-1	.	.	TGTGCCAGCAGCTCTATTCTTAGCGGAAGCTCCTACAATGAGCAGTTCTTC	CASSSILSGSSYNEQFF
TRBV12-3/TRBV12-4	TRBJ2-5	few	.	TGTGCCAGCAGTGAGGACTCGGAAGAGACCCAGTACTTC	CASSEDSEETQYF
TRBV7-9	TRBJ1-1	.	.	TGTGCCAGCAGCTTAAGGGAATGGAACACTGAAGCTTTCTTT	CASSLREWNTEAFF
TRBV11-2	TRBJ2-5	.	.	TGTGCCAGCAGCTTCGGAAAAGGGGCTAATGTCGAGACCCAGTACTTC	CASSFGKGANVETQYF